This record covers a single TCR beta chain. This CDR3 region has 14 residues. V was pared by 6 bases and J by 4 bases, with 18 bases between. CDR1 and CDR2 from the germline V gene are SQVTM and ANQGSEA. These data belong to a study of CD8 T cells in Susac syndrome. Random hexamers primed reverse transcription of roughly 0.5 to 1 ug RNA. The immunoSEQ assay covered 54 Vbeta and 13 Jbeta segments for CDR3. TCRdb passed the immunoSEQ multiplex PCR reads through MiXCR, listing each CDR3 protein once. Among some 150,000 distinct CDR3 sequences listed, 85% to 95% were seen once. Sequencing was done on a sample of CD8+ T cells from PBMCs. The receptor was isolated from a human donor in good health. The chain combines TRBV29-1 with TRBJ2-5; the D gene is possibly TRBD1 (6 bases). CDR3 in amino acids: CSVEATGFAETQYF. The CDR3 nucleotides are TGCAGCGTGGAGGCCACAGGGTTTGCAGAGACCCAGTACTTC.